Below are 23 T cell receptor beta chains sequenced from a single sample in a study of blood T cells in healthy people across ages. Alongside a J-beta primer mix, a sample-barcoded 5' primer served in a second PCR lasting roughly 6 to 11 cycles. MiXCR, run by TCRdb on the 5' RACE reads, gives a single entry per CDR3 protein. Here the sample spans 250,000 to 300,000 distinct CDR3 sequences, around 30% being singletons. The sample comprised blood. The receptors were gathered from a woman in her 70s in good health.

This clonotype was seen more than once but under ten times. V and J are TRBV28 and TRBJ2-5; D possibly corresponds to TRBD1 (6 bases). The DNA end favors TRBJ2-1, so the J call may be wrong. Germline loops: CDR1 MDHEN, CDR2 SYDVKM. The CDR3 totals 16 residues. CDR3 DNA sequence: TGTGCCAGGCGGTCGAGGGGGATGGGACAATGTTGTGAGCAGTTCTTC. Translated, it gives CARRSRGMGQCCEQFF.

The CDR3 sequence: CASSQGYTDTQYF. The DNA for the CDR3 is TGTGCCAGCTCGCAGGGTTACACAGATACGCAGTATTTT. The chain couples TRBV7-2 to TRBJ2-3; the D gene is possibly TRBD1 (5 bases). The CDR3 is 13 amino acids. Germline CDR1 reads SGHTA; CDR2 reads FQGNSA. V shed 8 bases and J shed 2 bases, with 11 bases lying between them.

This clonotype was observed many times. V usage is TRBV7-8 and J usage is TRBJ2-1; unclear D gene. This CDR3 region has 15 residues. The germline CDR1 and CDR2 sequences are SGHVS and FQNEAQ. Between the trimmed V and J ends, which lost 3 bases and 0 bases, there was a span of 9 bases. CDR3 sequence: CASSLRETSYNEQFF. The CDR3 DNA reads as TGTGCCAGCAGCTTGCGAGAGACCTCCTACAATGAGCAGTTCTTC.

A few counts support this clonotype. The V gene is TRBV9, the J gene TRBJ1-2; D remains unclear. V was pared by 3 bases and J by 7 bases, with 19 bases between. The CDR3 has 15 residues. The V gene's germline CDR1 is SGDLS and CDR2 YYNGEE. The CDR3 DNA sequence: TGTGCCAGCAGCGCACTGAAGAAGCAGGACTTTGGCTACACCTTC. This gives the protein CASSALKKQDFGYTF.

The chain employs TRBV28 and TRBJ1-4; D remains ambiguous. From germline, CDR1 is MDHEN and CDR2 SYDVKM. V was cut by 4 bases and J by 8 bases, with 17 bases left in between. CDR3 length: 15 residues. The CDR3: CASSSLSSAGEKLFF. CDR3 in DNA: TGTGCCAGCAGTTCCCTAAGCTCCGCCGGCGAAAAACTGTTTTTT.

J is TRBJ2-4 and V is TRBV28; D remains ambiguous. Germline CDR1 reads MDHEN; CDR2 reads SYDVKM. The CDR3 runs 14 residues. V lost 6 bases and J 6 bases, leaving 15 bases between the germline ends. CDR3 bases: TGTGCCAGCAGGACGACACTCCAGCCAAACATTCAGTACTTC. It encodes CASRTTLQPNIQYF.

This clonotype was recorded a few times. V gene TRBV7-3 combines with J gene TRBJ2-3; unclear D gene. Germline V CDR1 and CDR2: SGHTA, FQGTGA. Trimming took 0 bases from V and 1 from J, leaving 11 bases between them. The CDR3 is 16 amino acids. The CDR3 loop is CASSLTTAAGTDTQYF. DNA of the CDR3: TGTGCCAGCAGCTTAACGACGGCGGCGGGCACAGATACGCAGTATTTT.

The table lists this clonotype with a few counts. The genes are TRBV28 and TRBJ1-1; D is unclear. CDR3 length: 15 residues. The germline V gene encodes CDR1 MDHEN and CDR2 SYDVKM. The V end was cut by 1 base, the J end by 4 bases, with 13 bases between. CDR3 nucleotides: TGTGCCAGCAGTTTATCTACTCAGGTTGGCACTGAAGCTTTCTTT. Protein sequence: CASSLSTQVGTEAFF.

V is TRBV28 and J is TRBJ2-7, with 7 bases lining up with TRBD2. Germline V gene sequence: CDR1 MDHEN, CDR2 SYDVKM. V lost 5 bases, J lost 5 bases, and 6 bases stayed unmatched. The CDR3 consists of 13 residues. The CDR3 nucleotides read TGTGCCAGCAGTCTGGGACTATCCAACGAGCAGTACTTC. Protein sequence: CASSLGLSNEQYF.

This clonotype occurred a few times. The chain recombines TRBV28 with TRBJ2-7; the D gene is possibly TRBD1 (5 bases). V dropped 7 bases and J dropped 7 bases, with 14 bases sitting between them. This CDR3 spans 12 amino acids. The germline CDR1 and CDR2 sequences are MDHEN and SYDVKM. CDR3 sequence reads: CASKAGLREQYF. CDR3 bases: TGTGCCAGCAAAGCAGGGCTACGAGAGCAGTACTTC.

Here the CDR3 DNA reads TGCGCCAGCAGCCAAGATCTCAGGGAAAACGAAAAACTGTTTTTT. Protein product: CASSQDLRENEKLFF. The chain carries TRBV4-3 and TRBJ1-4, with D perhaps TRBD1 (5 bases). The germline V gene has CDR1 LGHNA and CDR2 YSLEER. The V end was cut by 0 bases, the J end by 8 bases, with 13 bases between. The CDR3 is 15 residues long.

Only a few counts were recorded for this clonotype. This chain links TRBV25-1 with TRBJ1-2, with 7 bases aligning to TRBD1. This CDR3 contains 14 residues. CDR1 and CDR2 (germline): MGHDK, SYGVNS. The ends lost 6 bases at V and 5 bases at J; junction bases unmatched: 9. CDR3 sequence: CASSNDRALYGYTF. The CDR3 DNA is TGTGCCAGCAGCAACGACAGGGCCCTTTATGGCTACACCTTC.

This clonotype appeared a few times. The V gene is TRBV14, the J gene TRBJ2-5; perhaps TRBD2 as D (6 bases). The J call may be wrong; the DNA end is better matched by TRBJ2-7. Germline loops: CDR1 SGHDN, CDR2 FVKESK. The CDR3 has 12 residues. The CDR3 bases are TGTGCCAGCAGACGCTCTAGCGACGAGCAGTACTTC. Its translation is CASRRSSDEQYF.

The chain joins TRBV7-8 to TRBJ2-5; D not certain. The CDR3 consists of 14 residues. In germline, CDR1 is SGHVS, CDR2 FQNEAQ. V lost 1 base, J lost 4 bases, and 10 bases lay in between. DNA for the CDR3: TGTGCCAGCAGCTTAGGGCAGCCCGGAGAGACCCAGTACTTC. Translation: CASSLGQPGETQYF.

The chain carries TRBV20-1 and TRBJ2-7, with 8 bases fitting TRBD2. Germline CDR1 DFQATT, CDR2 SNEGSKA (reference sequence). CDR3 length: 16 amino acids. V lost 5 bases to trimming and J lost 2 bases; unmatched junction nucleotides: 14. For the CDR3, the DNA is TGCAGTGCTGAGCCTCCCCTAGCGGGCCCGACCTACGAGCAGTACTTC. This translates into CSAEPPLAGPTYEQYF.

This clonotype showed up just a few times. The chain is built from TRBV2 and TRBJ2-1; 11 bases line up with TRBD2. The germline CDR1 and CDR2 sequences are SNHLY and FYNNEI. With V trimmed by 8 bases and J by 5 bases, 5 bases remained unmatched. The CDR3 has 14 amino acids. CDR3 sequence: CASSPSGRNNEQFF. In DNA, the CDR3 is TGTGCCAGCTCCCCTAGCGGGAGGAACAATGAGCAGTTCTTC.

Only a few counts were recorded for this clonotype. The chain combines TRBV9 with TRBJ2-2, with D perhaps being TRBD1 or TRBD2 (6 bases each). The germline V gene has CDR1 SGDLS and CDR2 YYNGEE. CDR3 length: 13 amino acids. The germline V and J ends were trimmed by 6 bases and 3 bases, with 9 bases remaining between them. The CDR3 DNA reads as TGTGCCAGCAAAAGGGGGGACACCGGGGAGCTGTTTTTT. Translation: CASKRGDTGELFF.

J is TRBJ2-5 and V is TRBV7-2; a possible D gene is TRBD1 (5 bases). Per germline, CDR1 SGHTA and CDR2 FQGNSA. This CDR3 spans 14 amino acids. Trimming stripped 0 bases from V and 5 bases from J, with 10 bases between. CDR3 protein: CASSLAVGQETQYF. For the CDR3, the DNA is TGTGCCAGCAGCTTAGCTGTGGGGCAGGAGACCCAGTACTTC.

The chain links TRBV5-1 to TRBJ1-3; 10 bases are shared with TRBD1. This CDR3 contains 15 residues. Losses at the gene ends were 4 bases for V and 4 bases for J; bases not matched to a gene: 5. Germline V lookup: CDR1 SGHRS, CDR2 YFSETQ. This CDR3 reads CASSLGQGLGNTIYF. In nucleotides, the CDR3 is TGCGCCAGCAGCCTGGGACAGGGGCTGGGAAACACCATATATTTT. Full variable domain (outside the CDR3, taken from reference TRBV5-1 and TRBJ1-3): KAGVTQTPRYLIKTRGQQVTLSCSPISGHRSVSWYQQTPGQGLQFLFEYFSETQRNKGNFPGRFSGRQFSNSRSEMNVSTLELGDSALYLCASSLGQGLGNTIYFGEGSWLTVV.

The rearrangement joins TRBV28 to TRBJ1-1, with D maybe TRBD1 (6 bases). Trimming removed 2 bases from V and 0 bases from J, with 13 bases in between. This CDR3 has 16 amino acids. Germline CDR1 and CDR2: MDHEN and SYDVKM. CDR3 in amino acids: CASSLATGNMNTEAFF. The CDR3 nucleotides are TGTGCCAGCAGTTTAGCTACAGGGAACATGAACACTGAAGCTTTCTTT.

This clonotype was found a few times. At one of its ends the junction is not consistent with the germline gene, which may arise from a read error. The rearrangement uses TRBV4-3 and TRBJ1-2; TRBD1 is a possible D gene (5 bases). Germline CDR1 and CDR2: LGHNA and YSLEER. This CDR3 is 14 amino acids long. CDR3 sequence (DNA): TGCACCAGCAGCCAAGAGAGAGGGGCGAGGGGCTACACCTTC. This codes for CTSSQERGARGYTF.

The CDR3 loop reads CASSFRPRTGPAEKLFF. The DNA for the CDR3 is TGTGCCAGCAGTTTCCGTCCCCGCACAGGGCCCGCTGAAAAACTGTTTTTT. The chain recombines TRBV28 with TRBJ1-4; D perhaps matches TRBD1 (6 bases). V lost 3 bases and J lost 7, with 21 bases in between. Germline V gene data show CDR1 as MDHEN and CDR2 as SYDVKM. The CDR3 loop spans 17 amino acids.

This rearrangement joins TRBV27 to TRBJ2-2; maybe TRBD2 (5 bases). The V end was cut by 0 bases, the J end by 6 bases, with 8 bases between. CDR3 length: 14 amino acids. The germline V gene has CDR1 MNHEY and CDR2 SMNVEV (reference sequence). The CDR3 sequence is CASSLSRDAGELFF. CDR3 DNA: TGTGCCAGCAGTTTATCACGGGATGCCGGGGAGCTGTTTTTT.